The 8 T cell receptor beta chains given below trace back to one sample, sequenced in a study of blood T cell repertoires in COVID-19. Assay: immunoSEQ multiplex PCR; the TCRdb copy retains only in-frame clones and omits some. The table records some 53,000 clones, 85% to 90% of them present only once. The sequenced sample consisted of peripheral blood. These receptors originate from a man between 65 and 85 years old with acute or convalescent COVID-19.

This chain joins TRBV11-2 and TRBJ2-4; D might be TRBD2 (7 bases). V shed 4 bases and J shed 4 bases, with 17 bases lying between them. The CDR3 runs 16 residues. CDR1 is SGHAT and CDR2 is FQNNGV in the germline V gene. CDR3 amino acids: CASSSPWGGLKNIQYF. The CDR3 DNA reads as TGTGCCAGCAGCTCCCCATGGGGGGGGCTTAAAAACATTCAGTACTTC.

The chain couples TRBV7-8 to TRBJ1-1; maybe TRBD1 (6 bases). Germline V CDR1 and CDR2: SGHVS, FQNEAQ. With 2 bases removed from V and 1 base from J, the gap between germline ends came to 8 bases. The CDR3 has 14 residues. The CDR3 nucleotides are TGTGCCAGCAGCTTACTGGGGGCGAACACTGAAGCTTTCTTT. This gives the protein CASSLLGANTEAFF.

The V and J genes are TRBV6-5 and TRBJ1-2; D is undetermined. The CDR3 totals 12 residues. Trimming removed 2 bases from V and 8 bases from J, with 9 bases in between. Germline CDR1 and CDR2: MNHEY and SVGAGI. CDR3 nucleotides: TGTGCCAGCAGTTACGGGCCGATCGGCTACACCTTC. Translation: CASSYGPIGYTF.

This clone was recorded once. The gene calls are TRBV10-1 and TRBJ1-6; D call uncertain. CDR3 length: 17 amino acids. Germline V gene sequence: CDR1 WNHNN, CDR2 SYGVQD (reference sequence). V lost 3 bases to trimming and J lost 4 bases, with 16 bases between them. The CDR3 sequence: CASSESLARLYNSPLHF. The CDR3 region has the DNA TGCGCCAGCAGTGAATCCCTCGCCAGGCTTTATAATTCACCCCTCCACTTT.

The rearrangement links TRBV6-6 to TRBJ1-3; D is unclear. Germline CDR1 MNHNY, CDR2 SVGAGI (reference sequence). V shed 6 bases and J shed 0 bases, with 12 bases lying between them. This CDR3 region has 15 residues. This chain's CDR3 is CASSQTVSSGNTIYF. In DNA, the CDR3 is TGTGCCAGCAGCCAAACAGTAAGCTCTGGAAACACCATATATTTT.

The chain combines TRBV6-5 with TRBJ1-2; TRBD1 is a possible D gene (6 bases). The germline V gene has CDR1 MNHEY and CDR2 SVGAGI. The CDR3 extends over 13 amino acids. The V gene lost 6 bases and the J gene lost 8 bases, with 16 bases spanning the gap. The chain's CDR3 is CASSARSGDGYTF. The DNA for the CDR3 is TGTGCCAGCAGCGCCCGCTCAGGGGACGGCTACACCTTC.

The chain couples TRBV28 to TRBJ1-5; tentative D call: TRBD1 (5 bases). Germline values: CDR1 MDHEN, CDR2 SYDVKM. The CDR3 totals 15 residues. Trimming shortened V by 5 bases and J by 10 bases, and 21 bases separated the two germline ends. CDR3 nucleotides: TGTGCCAGCAGTCTTGGGACTCCCGGGGTTACCCCCCAGCATTTT. Translation gives CASSLGTPGVTPQHF.

This sequence joins TRBV2 and TRBJ2-5, with D possibly being TRBD1 (5 bases). The CDR3 consists of 14 residues. Germline CDR1 is SNHLY and CDR2 is FYNNEI. The V end lost 4 bases, the J end lost 1 base, and 10 bases lay between the germline ends. CDR3 nucleotides: TGTGCCAGCAGTGGGGCAGGGTTCCAAGAGACCCAGTACTTC. It is translated as CASSGAGFQETQYF.